This TCR beta chain emerged from a study of T cell changes during pregnancy in multiple sclerosis. Generated by immunoSEQ multiplex PCR, the TCRdb table keeps only in-frame clones and is missing some. The table records about 100,000 clones, roughly 92% of them present only once. CDR3 length equals 15 residues. Per germline, CDR1 LNHDA and CDR2 SQIVND (reference sequence). Trimming cost V 4 bases and J 4 bases; bases outside gene matches: 5. The sequence was obtained from a female donor with multiple sclerosis, enrolled in a pregnancy study. This specimen consisted of peripheral blood, obtained in the second trimester of pregnancy. This chain links TRBV19 with TRBJ2-1; TRBD1 aligns across 9 bases. CDR3 in DNA: TGTGCCAGTAGTACCAGACAGGGGGGATACAATGAGCAGTTCTTC. Translated, it gives CASSTRQGGYNEQFF.